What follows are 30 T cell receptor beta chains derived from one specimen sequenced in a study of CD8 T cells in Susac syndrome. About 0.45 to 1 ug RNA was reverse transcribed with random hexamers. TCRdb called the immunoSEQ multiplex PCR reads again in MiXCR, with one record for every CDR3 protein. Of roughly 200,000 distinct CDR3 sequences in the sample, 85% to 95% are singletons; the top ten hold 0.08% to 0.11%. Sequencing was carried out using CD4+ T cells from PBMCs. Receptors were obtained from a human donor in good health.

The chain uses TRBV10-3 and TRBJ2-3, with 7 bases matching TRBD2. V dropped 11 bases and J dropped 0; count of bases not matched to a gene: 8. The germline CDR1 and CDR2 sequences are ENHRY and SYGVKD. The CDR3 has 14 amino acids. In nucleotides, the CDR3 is TGTGCCGGCAGTGGCGGGGGAAGCACAGATACGCAGTATTTT. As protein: CAGSGGGSTDTQYF.

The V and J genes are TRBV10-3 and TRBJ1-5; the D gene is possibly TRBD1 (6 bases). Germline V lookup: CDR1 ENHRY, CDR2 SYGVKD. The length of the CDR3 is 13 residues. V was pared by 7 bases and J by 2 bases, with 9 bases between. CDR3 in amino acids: CAITEGGNQPQHF. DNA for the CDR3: TGTGCCATCACCGAGGGGGGCAATCAGCCCCAGCATTTT.

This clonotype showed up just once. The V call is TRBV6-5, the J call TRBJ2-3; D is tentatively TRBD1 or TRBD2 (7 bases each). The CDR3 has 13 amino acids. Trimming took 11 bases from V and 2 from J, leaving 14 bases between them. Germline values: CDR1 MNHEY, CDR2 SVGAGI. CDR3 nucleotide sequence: TGTGCCGGGAGGGGGCACTTCACAGATACGCAGTATTTT. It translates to CAGRGHFTDTQYF.

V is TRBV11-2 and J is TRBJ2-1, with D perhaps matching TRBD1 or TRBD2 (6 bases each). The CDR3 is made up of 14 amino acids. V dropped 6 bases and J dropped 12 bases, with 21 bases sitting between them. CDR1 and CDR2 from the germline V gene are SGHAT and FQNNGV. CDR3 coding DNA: TGTGCCAGCAGTTCAAATACAGGGTCCGGGGGGCAGTTCTTC. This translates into CASSSNTGSGGQFF.

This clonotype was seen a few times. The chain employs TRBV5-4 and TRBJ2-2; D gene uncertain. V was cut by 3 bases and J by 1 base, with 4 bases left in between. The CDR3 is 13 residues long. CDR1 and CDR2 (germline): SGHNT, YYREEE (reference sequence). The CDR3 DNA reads TGTGCCAGCAGCTCAGGGAACACCGGGGAGCTGTTTTTT. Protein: CASSSGNTGELFF.

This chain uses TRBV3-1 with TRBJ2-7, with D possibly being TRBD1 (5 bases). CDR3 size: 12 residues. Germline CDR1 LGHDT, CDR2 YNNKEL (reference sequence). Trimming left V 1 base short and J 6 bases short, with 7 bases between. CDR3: CASSQGTLEQYF. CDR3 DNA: TGTGCCAGCAGCCAAGGGACACTCGAGCAGTACTTC.

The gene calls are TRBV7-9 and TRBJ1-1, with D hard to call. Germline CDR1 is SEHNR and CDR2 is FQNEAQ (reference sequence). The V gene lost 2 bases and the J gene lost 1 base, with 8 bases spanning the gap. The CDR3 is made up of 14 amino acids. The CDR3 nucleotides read TGTGCCAGCAGCTTAATGTCAGAGAACACTGAAGCTTTCTTT. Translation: CASSLMSENTEAFF.

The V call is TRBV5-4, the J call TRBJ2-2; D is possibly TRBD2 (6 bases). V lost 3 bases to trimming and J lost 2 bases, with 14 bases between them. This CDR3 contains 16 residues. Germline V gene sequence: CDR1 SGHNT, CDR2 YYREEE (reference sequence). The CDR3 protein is CASSYGLSVNTGELFF. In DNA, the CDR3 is TGTGCCAGCAGCTACGGACTATCAGTTAACACCGGGGAGCTGTTTTTT.

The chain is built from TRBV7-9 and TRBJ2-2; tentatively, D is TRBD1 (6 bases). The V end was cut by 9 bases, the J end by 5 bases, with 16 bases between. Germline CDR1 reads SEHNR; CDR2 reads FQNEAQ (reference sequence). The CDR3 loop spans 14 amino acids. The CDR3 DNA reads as TGTGCCAGTACCGGGACAAGGGAGACCGGGGAGCTGTTTTTT. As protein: CASTGTRETGELFF.

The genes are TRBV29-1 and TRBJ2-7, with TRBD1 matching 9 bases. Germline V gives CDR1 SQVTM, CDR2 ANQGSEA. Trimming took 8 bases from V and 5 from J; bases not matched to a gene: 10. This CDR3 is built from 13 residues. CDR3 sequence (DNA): TGCAGCTATTGGGGACAGGGTGGCCACGAGCAGTACTTC. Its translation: CSYWGQGGHEQYF.

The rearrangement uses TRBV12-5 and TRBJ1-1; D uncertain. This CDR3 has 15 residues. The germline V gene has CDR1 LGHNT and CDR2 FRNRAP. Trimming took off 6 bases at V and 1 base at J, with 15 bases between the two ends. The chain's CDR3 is CASGAGPPRNTEAFF. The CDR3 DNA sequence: TGTGCTAGTGGCGCCGGGCCACCCAGGAACACTGAAGCTTTCTTT.

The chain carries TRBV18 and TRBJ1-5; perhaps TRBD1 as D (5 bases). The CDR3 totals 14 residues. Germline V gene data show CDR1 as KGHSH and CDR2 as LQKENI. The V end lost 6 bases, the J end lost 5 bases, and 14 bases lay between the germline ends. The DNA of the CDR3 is TGTGCCAGCTCCATGGGGCTTGAAGATCAGCCCCAGCATTTT. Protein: CASSMGLEDQPQHF.

CDR3 amino acids: CSARSPDTQYF. As DNA, the CDR3 is TGCAGTGCGAGGAGTCCAGATACGCAGTATTTT. V and J are TRBV20-1 and TRBJ2-3; no reliable D call. CDR3 length: 11 amino acids. V dropped 6 bases and J dropped 4 bases, with 8 bases sitting between them. Germline CDR1 is DFQATT and CDR2 is SNEGSKA (reference sequence).

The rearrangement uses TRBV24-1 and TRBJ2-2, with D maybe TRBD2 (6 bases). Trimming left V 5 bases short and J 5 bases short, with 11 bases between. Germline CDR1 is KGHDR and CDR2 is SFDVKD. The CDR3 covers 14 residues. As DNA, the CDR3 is TGTGCCACCAGTGTCGGGGGTTATACCGGGGAGCTGTTTTTT. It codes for CATSVGGYTGELFF.

CDR3: CASSQRTGQETQYF. The DNA of the CDR3 is TGTGCCAGCAGCCAGAGGACAGGGCAAGAGACCCAGTACTTC. The chain links TRBV3-1 to TRBJ2-5; 8 nucleotides match TRBD1. The CDR3 runs to 14 residues. Germline V gene sequence: CDR1 LGHDT, CDR2 YNNKEL (reference sequence). Trimming took 3 bases from V and 2 from J; bases not matched to a gene: 2.

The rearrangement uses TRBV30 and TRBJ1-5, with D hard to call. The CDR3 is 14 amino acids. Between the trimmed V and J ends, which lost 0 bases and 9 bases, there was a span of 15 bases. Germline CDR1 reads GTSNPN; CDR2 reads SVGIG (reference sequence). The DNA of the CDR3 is TGTGCCTGGAGTGTAGGTCGGGGTCCGTGGCCCCAGCATTTT. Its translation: CAWSVGRGPWPQHF. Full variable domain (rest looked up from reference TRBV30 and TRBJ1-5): SQTIHQWPATLVQPVGSPLSLECTVEGTSNPNLYWYRQAAGRGLQLLFYSVGIGQISSEVPQNLSASRPQDRQFILSSKKLLLSDSGFYLCAWSVGRGPWPQHFGDGTRLSIL.

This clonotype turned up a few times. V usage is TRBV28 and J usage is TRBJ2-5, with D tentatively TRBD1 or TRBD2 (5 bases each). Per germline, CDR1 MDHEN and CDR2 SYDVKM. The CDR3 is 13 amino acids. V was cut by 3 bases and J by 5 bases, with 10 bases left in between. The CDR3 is CASSFGAQETQYF. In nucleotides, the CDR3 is TGTGCCAGCAGTTTCGGGGCCCAGGAGACCCAGTACTTC.

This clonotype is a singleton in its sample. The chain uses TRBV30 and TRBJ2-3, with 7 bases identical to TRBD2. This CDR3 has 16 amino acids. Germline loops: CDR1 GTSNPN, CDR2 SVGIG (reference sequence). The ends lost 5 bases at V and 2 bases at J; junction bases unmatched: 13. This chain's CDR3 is CAWSMGLAEDTDTQYF. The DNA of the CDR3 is TGTGCCTGGTCCATGGGGCTAGCGGAAGACACAGATACGCAGTATTTT.

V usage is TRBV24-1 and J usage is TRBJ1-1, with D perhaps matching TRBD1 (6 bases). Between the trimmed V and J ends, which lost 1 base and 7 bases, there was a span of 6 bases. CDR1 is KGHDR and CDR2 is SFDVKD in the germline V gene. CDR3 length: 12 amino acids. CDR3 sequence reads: CATSDFRGEAFF. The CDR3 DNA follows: TGTGCCACCAGTGATTTCAGGGGTGAAGCTTTCTTT.

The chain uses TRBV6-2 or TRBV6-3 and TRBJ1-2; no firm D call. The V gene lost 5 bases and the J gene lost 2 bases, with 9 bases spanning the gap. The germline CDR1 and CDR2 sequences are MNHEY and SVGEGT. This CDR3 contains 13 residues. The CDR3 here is CASSGLPNYGYTF. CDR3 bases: TGTGCCAGCAGTGGACTACCCAACTATGGCTACACCTTC.

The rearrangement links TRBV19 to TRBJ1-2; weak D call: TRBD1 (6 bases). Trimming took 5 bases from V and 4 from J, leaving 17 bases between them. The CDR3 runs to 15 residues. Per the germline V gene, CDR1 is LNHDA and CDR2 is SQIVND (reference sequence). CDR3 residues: CASSWRQGPLYGYTF. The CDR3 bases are TGTGCCAGTAGTTGGCGGCAGGGGCCTCTCTATGGCTACACCTTC.

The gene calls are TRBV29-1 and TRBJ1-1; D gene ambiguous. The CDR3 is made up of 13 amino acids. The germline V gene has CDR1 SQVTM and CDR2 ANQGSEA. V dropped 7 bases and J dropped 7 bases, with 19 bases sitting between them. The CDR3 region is CSAEEALIGEAFF. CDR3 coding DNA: TGCAGCGCAGAGGAGGCCCTGATTGGTGAAGCTTTCTTT.

The CDR3 here is CSVAGGIVNEQFF. The CDR3 bases are TGCAGCGTTGCCGGGGGAATCGTGAATGAGCAGTTCTTC. The V gene is TRBV29-1, the J gene TRBJ2-1; perhaps TRBD2 as D (6 bases). This CDR3 region has 13 residues. V lost 4 bases to trimming and J lost 7 bases, with 14 bases between them. Germline assignment: CDR1 SQVTM and CDR2 ANQGSEA.

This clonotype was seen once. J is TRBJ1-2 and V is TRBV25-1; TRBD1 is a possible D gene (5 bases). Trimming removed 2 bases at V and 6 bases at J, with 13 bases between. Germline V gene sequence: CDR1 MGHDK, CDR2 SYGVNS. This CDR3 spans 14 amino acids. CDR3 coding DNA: TGTGCCAGCAGTGAACCGGGACCAACAAATGGCTACACCTTC. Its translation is CASSEPGPTNGYTF.

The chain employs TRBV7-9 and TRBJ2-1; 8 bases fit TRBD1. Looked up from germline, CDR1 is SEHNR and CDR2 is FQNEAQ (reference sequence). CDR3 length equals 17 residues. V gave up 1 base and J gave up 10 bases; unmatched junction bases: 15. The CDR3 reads CASSLVFGQGESSEQFF. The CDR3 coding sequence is TGTGCCAGCAGCTTAGTTTTTGGACAGGGAGAATCAAGCGAGCAGTTCTTC.

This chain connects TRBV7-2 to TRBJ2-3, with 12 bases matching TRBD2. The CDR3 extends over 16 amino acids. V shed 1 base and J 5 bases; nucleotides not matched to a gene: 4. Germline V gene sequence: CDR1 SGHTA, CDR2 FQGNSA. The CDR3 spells CASSLEASGREDTQYF. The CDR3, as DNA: TGTGCCAGCAGCTTAGAGGCTAGCGGGAGGGAAGATACGCAGTATTTT.

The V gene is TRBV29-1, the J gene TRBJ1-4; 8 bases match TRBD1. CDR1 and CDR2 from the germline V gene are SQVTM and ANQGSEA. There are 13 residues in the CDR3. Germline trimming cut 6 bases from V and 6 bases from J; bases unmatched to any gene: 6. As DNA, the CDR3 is TGCAGCGTCCGGACAGGGTCGGATGAAAAACTGTTTTTT. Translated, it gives CSVRTGSDEKLFF.

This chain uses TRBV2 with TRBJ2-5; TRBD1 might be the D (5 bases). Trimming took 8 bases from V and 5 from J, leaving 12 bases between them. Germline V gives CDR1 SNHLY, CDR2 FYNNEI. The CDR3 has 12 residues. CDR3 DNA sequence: TGTGCCAGCTCCGTGGGGCCGGAGACCCAGTACTTC. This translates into CASSVGPETQYF.

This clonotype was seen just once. The CDR3 sequence is CASSPGTGVDEQYV. CDR3 nucleotides: TGTGCCAGCTCACCCGGGACAGGGGTCGACGAGCAGTACGTC. The chain combines TRBV18 with TRBJ2-7; 10 bases fit TRBD1. The germline CDR1 and CDR2 sequences are KGHSH and LQKENI. V was clipped by 3 bases and J by 5 bases; unmatched bases: 4. This CDR3 has 14 residues.

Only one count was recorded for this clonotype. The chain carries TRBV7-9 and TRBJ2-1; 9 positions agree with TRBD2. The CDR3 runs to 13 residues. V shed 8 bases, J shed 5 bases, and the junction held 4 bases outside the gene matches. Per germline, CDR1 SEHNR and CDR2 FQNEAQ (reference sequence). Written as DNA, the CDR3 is TGTGCCAGCGAGCGGGAGGCCCACAATGAGCAGTTCTTC. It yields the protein CASEREAHNEQFF.